This entry lists 21 T cell receptor beta chains sequenced from one sample in a study of blood T cell repertoires in COVID-19. Clones were read by immunoSEQ multiplex PCR, and TCRdb kept only the in-frame ones, dropping some. The sample carries 70,000 to 95,000 clones, approximately 89% recorded once. The sequenced sample consisted of peripheral blood. The receptors were sampled from a man aged 50 or older with acute or convalescent COVID-19.

This clone was counted only a few times. This chain joins TRBV4-3 and TRBJ1-4; tentatively, D is TRBD1 (6 bases). Trimming removed 0 bases at V and 3 bases at J, with 11 bases between. Germline V CDR1 and CDR2: LGHNA, YSLEER. The CDR3 length is 16 residues. In DNA form, the CDR3 reads TGCGCCAGCAGCCAAGATCGGGGGGGCCCTAATGAAAAACTGTTTTTT. Protein: CASSQDRGGPNEKLFF.

This clone was counted a few times. Distinct nucleotide sequences in the sample also encode this CDR3. The chain recombines TRBV5-1 with TRBJ1-1; no definite D call. In germline, CDR1 is SGHRS, CDR2 YFSETQ. The V end was cut by 4 bases, the J end by 1 base, with 8 bases between. The CDR3 is 13 amino acids. CDR3: CASSLRQNTEAFF. CDR3 DNA sequence: TGCGCCAGCAGCCTGCGGCAGAACACTGAAGCTTTCTTT.

The genes are TRBV28 and TRBJ2-1, with 8 bases aligning to TRBD2. This CDR3 is built from 17 residues. The J segment lost 0 bases and the V segment lost 4 bases, leaving 8 bases of the junction unmatched. Germline loops: CDR1 MDHEN, CDR2 SYDVKM. In DNA form, the CDR3 reads TGTGCCAGCAGTTCTCCTCTAGCGGGTAGCTCCTACAATGAGCAGTTCTTC. This translates into CASSSPLAGSSYNEQFF.

The V and J genes are TRBV2 and TRBJ1-5, with TRBD1 matching over 7 bases. The germline gives CDR1 SNHLY, CDR2 FYNNEI. V shed 4 bases, J shed 2 bases, and the junction held 5 bases outside the gene matches. This CDR3 comprises 15 residues. The DNA for the CDR3 is TGTGCCAGCAGTGTGGAGGGGGCGCGCAATCAGCCCCAGCATTTT. This gives the protein CASSVEGARNQPQHF.

CDR3 sequence (DNA): TGTGCCTGGAGTACGGACACCGGTTCTGGGATCCTCCACTTT. Translated, it gives CAWSTDTGSGILHF. The chain is built from TRBV30 and TRBJ1-6; tentative D call: TRBD1 (5 bases). The ends were cut back, 2 bases at V and 15 bases at J, with 20 bases in the middle. This CDR3 has 14 residues. Germline CDR1 GTSNPN, CDR2 SVGIG (reference sequence).

The rearrangement joins TRBV4-3 to TRBJ2-7; the D is unclear. Germline V gene data show CDR1 as LGHNA and CDR2 as YSLEER. V lost 0 bases and J lost 2, with 11 bases in between. The CDR3 sequence is 15 residues long. CDR3 DNA: TGCGCCAGCAGCCAAGATTACCCAGGTGCCTACGAGCAGTACGTC. Encoded protein: CASSQDYPGAYEQYV.

This rearrangement joins TRBV7-9 to TRBJ1-1; D might be TRBD1 (5 bases). The germline gives CDR1 SEHNR, CDR2 FQNEAQ (reference sequence). The V end lost 4 bases, the J end lost 6 bases, and 6 bases lay between the germline ends. This CDR3 has 11 amino acids. In nucleotides, the CDR3 is TGTGCCAGCAGCTGGGGGGCTGAAGCTTTCTTT. It yields the protein CASSWGAEAFF.

This clone was seen a single time. This CDR3 is CASRSVGTAYNEQFF. CDR3 sequence (DNA): TGCGCCTCACGGTCAGTCGGGACAGCCTACAATGAGCAGTTCTTC. This chain connects TRBV5-1 to TRBJ2-1; 7 nucleotides match TRBD1. The J segment lost 2 bases and the V segment lost 10 bases, leaving 12 bases of the junction unmatched. This CDR3 spans 15 amino acids. From germline, CDR1 is SGHRS and CDR2 YFSETQ. Full variable domain (outside the CDR3, taken from reference TRBV5-1 and TRBJ2-1): KAGVTQTPRYLIKTRGQQVTLSCSPISGHRSVSWYQQTPGQGLQFLFEYFSETQRNKGNFPGRFSGRQFSNSRSEMNVSTLELGDSALYLCASRSVGTAYNEQFFGPGTRLTVL.

The chain carries TRBV7-2 and TRBJ1-5; 9 nucleotides line up with TRBD1. The V gene's germline CDR1 is SGHTA and CDR2 FQGNSA. With V trimmed by 3 bases and J by 9 bases, 9 bases remained unmatched. This CDR3 is built from 15 residues. Written as DNA, the CDR3 is TGTGCCAGCAGCTTGACGGGACAGGGCTTTTCGCCCCAGCATTTT. Protein sequence: CASSLTGQGFSPQHF.

Written as DNA, the CDR3 is TGTGCCACCAGTGGTTCCCCGACAGGGGATAGCAATCAGCCCCAGCATTTT. As protein: CATSGSPTGDSNQPQHF. The chain joins TRBV24-1 to TRBJ1-5; 8 positions agree with TRBD1. V lost 5 bases, J lost 0 bases, and 8 bases stayed unmatched. CDR3 length equals 17 residues. From germline, CDR1 is KGHDR and CDR2 SFDVKD.

The chain employs TRBV5-5 and TRBJ2-1; 8 bases line up with TRBD1. J was trimmed by 1 base and V by 2 bases; bases with no gene match: 2. Per germline, CDR1 SGHKS and CDR2 YYEKEE (reference sequence). The CDR3 runs to 15 residues. DNA for the CDR3: TGTGCCAGCAGCTTCGACAGGGGTTCCTACAATGAGCAGTTCTTC. It codes for CASSFDRGSYNEQFF.

This clone was detected once. The chain joins TRBV12-3 or TRBV12-4 to TRBJ2-1, with TRBD2 as a possible D gene (6 bases). This CDR3 has 11 residues. V was trimmed by 3 bases and J by 9 bases, leaving 6 bases between them. CDR3 in amino acids: CASSLGGEQFF. The CDR3 DNA reads as TGTGCCAGCAGTTTGGGAGGTGAGCAGTTCTTC.

This chain links TRBV5-1 with TRBJ2-1; the D gene is possibly TRBD2 (6 bases). Trimming took off 5 bases at V and 9 bases at J, with 12 bases between the two ends. Germline CDR1 is SGHRS and CDR2 is YFSETQ. CDR3 length: 12 residues. DNA for the CDR3: TGCGCCAGCAGTTGGGGGGTATCTGAGCAGTTCTTC. Amino acids: CASSWGVSEQFF.

The rearrangement uses TRBV5-1 and TRBJ2-1; D may be TRBD2 (7 bases). The germline gives CDR1 SGHRS, CDR2 YFSETQ. Trimming removed 4 bases at V and 7 bases at J, with 12 bases between. The CDR3 has 13 residues. CDR3 sequence: CASSGGGPNEQFF. CDR3 bases: TGCGCCAGCAGCGGGGGGGGCCCGAATGAGCAGTTCTTC.

This clone has just a few counts. The V gene is TRBV7-9, the J gene TRBJ2-7; 10 nucleotides match TRBD2. Unmatched junction bases numbered 3, after V lost 1 base and J lost 6 bases. The CDR3 runs to 14 residues. Per germline, CDR1 SEHNR and CDR2 FQNEAQ (reference sequence). The CDR3 loop reads CASSLGLAGVEQYF. The CDR3 bases are TGTGCCAGCAGCTTAGGGCTAGCGGGAGTCGAGCAGTACTTC.

This sequence joins TRBV19 and TRBJ1-5; D not certain. Trimming took off 3 bases at V and 6 bases at J, with 9 bases between the two ends. This CDR3 contains 13 residues. Germline V lookup: CDR1 LNHDA, CDR2 SQIVND (reference sequence). This chain's CDR3 is CASSISTGQPQHF. CDR3 bases: TGTGCCAGTAGTATCTCGACGGGTCAGCCCCAGCATTTT.

The chain employs TRBV6-2 or TRBV6-3 and TRBJ2-7; 7 nucleotides line up with TRBD1. This CDR3 is built from 13 residues. Germline CDR1 is MNHEY and CDR2 is SVGEGT. Trimming cost V 5 bases and J 5 bases; bases outside gene matches: 6. CDR3 region: CASSLRQGDEQYV. The CDR3 DNA reads as TGTGCCAGCAGTCTTCGACAGGGCGACGAGCAGTACGTC.

This chain links TRBV4-2 with TRBJ2-7; D is uncertain. Germline V gene sequence: CDR1 LGHNA, CDR2 YNFKEQ. The length of the CDR3 is 13 residues. V shed 2 bases and J shed 0 bases, with 5 bases lying between them. This chain's CDR3 is CASSQPSSYEQYF. CDR3 coding DNA: TGTGCCAGCAGCCAACCCAGCTCCTACGAGCAGTACTTC.

The genes are TRBV6-5 and TRBJ2-1, with a tentative D call TRBD2 (6 bases). There are 14 residues in the CDR3. CDR1 and CDR2 (germline): MNHEY, SVGAGI. V was pared by 2 bases and J by 8 bases, with 13 bases between. The CDR3 sequence is CASSYEEGKDEQFF. The CDR3 bases are TGTGCCAGCAGTTACGAGGAGGGAAAGGATGAGCAGTTCTTC.

The gene calls are TRBV5-1 and TRBJ2-1; the D is unclear. Trimming pared 2 bases from V and 1 base from J, leaving 13 bases between. The CDR3 length is 16 residues. CDR1 SGHRS and CDR2 YFSETQ come from the germline V gene. CDR3 coding DNA: TGCGCCAGCAGCTTAGGCTCTAGTAGGTCCTACAATGAGCAGTTCTTC. This translates into CASSLGSSRSYNEQFF.

V and J are TRBV30 and TRBJ1-5; 8 nucleotides line up with TRBD1. CDR3 length: 18 residues. Germline trimming cut 2 bases from V and 0 bases from J; bases unmatched to any gene: 12. Per the germline V gene, CDR1 is GTSNPN and CDR2 is SVGIG (reference sequence). The CDR3 bases are TGTGCCTGGAGTCCTTCCCGACAGGGGAGGGCTAGCAATCAGCCCCAGCATTTT. Translating gives CAWSPSRQGRASNQPQHF.